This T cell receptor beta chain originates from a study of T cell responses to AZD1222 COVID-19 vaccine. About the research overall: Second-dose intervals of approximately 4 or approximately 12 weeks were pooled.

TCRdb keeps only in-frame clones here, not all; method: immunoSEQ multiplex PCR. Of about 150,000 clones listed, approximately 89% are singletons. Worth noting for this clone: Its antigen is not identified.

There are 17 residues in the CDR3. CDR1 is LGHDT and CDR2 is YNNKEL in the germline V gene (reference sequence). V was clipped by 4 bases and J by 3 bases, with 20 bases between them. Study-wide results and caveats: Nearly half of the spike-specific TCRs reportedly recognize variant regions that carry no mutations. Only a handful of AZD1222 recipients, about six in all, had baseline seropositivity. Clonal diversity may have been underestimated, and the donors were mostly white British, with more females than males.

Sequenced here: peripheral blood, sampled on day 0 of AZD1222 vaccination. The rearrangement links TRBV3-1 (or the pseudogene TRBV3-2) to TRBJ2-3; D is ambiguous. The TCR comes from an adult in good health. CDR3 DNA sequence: TGTGCCAGCAGCCGCGAAGGTTCCCTCGCCGAAACAGATACGCAGTATTTT. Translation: CASSREGSLAETDTQYF.